One T cell receptor (beta chain) is described in this entry. The data were taken from a study of human T cells and chemical hapten exposure. Study overall: Women made up most patients, who had alopecia areata, totalis or universalis.

Looked up from germline, CDR1 is SQVTM and CDR2 is ANQGSEA. V lost 5 bases and J lost 6, with 14 bases in between. The CDR3 has 13 residues. Time point indicated: patch test 1, 2 weeks after DPC sensitization. The treatment: therapeutic diphenylcyclopropenone sensitization with weekly scalp DPC. As originally analysed: Samples had a median of around 92,000 TCRs, ranging roughly 23,224 to 700,000. Via MiXCR, TCRdb re-called the RACE reads, giving one row per CDR3 protein. The V and J calls follow TCRdb's processing rather than the paper's. The sample has tens of thousands of distinct CDR3 sequences; over 9.5% are singletons.

V gene TRBV29-1 combines with J gene TRBJ2-1; D is possibly TRBD2 (7 bases). The sample here was whole blood, taken in connection with sensitization to the hapten diphenylcyclopropenone (DPC). This TCR came from a man between 40 and 49 years old with alopecia areata. Some clones in this sample may be carry-over from other donors' samples. In DNA, the CDR3 is TGCAGCGTTTCGGGGGGCGCGGGCAATGAGCAGTTCTTC. Amino acids: CSVSGGAGNEQFF.